This TCR beta chain was sequenced during a study of T cell changes during pregnancy in multiple sclerosis. Data came from immunoSEQ multiplex PCR; TCRdb stores just in-frame clones and leaves some out. The sample consists of some 28,000 clones, around 90% of them appearing once. The CDR3 contains 16 residues. Germline V gene sequence: CDR1 SGHRS, CDR2 YFSETQ. Unmatched junction bases numbered 13, after V lost 4 bases and J lost 6 bases. This sequence joins TRBV5-1 and TRBJ2-7; 10 positions match TRBD2. The origin of this receptor is a female donor with multiple sclerosis, enrolled in a pregnancy study. The sample in question was CD4+ T cells from peripheral blood mononuclear cells, obtained in the first trimester of pregnancy. In DNA form, the CDR3 reads TGCGCCAGCAGCCCCCCCCTAGCGGGGGTTGATGGCGAGCAGTACTTC. Encoded protein: CASSPPLAGVDGEQYF.